The T cell receptor (beta chain) described here comes from a study of cytomegalovirus exposure and HLA in healthy donors. Study-level points and caveats: In a later analysis, several top co-occurrence clusters appeared linked to parvovirus B19, influenza, CMV and Epstein-Barr virus. V- and J-gene trimming of TCR beta was linked (in a later analysis) to a missense DCLRE1C variant.

This clone was seen only a few times. Its antigen is as yet unknown. With V trimmed by 5 bases and J by 6 bases, 8 bases remained unmatched. Germline V gene lookup returns CDR1 MDHEN and CDR2 SYDVKM. CDR3 length: 14 residues. Amplification used 60 Vbeta primers and 13 Jbeta primers. Methods used by the authors: Unique TCR beta chains numbered around 80 million in a later analysis, with around 10 million shared. This table comes from immunoSEQ multiplex PCR, and its TCRdb copy is limited to in-frame clones, with some not included. V and J calls and clone size are given by that table; D and trimming were obtained from the DNA. The table records over 100,000 clones, around 63% of them present only once.

The TCR comes from a man aged 40-49 years in good health and CMV-seropositive. V is TRBV28 and J is TRBJ2-3, with 7 nucleotides matching TRBD1. The material sequenced was PBMCs. CDR3 residues: CASSPQTGSDTQYF. The DNA of the CDR3 is TGTGCCAGCAGTCCCCAGACAGGGTCCGATACGCAGTATTTT.